This T cell receptor (beta chain) was sequenced for a study of radiotherapy plus CTLA-4 blockade in lung cancer. Findings and limits, study-wide: After treatment with radiotherapy plus ipilimumab, TCR clones that came from the tumor expanded in blood.

Lung cancer patients with chemo-refractory metastatic non-small-cell disease were given focal radiation plus CTLA-4 blockade with ipilimumab. The repertoire was sequenced with immunoSEQ multiplex PCR; TCRdb's copy has only in-frame clones and lacks some. The sample contains about 78,000 clones, roughly 86% of which appear only once. The V gene's germline CDR1 is LGHNA and CDR2 YSLEER. Trimming shortened V by 2 bases and J by 0 bases, and 10 bases separated the two germline ends. The CDR3 covers 16 residues. A word on this clone: Its specificity is unknown.

The chain uses TRBV4-3 and TRBJ1-4; D is unresolved. This sample comprised peripheral blood, obtained from a patient treated with radiotherapy plus ipilimumab. The sequence was obtained from a human donor with non-small cell lung cancer who had a partial response to radiotherapy plus ipilimumab. The CDR3: CASSQSSVATNEKLFF. The CDR3 DNA follows: TGCGCCAGCAGCCAAAGCTCGGTAGCAACTAATGAAAAACTGTTTTTT.